Sequencing of this T cell receptor beta chain was carried out in a study of monozygotic twins with inflammatory bowel disease. CDR3 length: 14 amino acids. Germline-derived CDR1 and CDR2 are MNHNY and SVGAGI (reference sequence). Of note for this clonotype: Its antigen is not known.

TCRdb re-called the 5' RACE reads and shows each CDR3 protein once, DNA omitted. The specimen's table records some 450,000 distinct CDR3 sequences. General study points: The study found lower TCRbeta diversity (inverse Simpson) in IBD patients than in healthy co-twins.

The chain employs TRBV6-6 and TRBJ1-6. Sequenced: blood. The origin of this receptor is a human donor with ulcerative colitis or Crohn's disease, or a healthy co-twin of an affected twin (not recorded which). CDR3 sequence reads: CASTQTDTNSPLHF.